These 22 T cell receptor beta chains were all obtained from the same sample, sequenced in a study of blood T cell repertoires in COVID-19. Produced via immunoSEQ multiplex PCR; TCRdb's table is partial and in-frame only. The table lists 20,000 to 30,000 clones, about 92% of them singletons. Sequencing was carried out using peripheral blood. The receptors were gathered from a human donor in a cohort sampled during active COVID-19.

This chain uses TRBV12-3 or TRBV12-4 with TRBJ1-1; 7 bases match TRBD1. The CDR3 has 12 amino acids. Trimming removed 3 bases from V and 10 bases from J; junction bases left unmatched: 5. CDR3 loop: CASSFWTGLAFF. CDR3 in DNA: TGTGCCAGCAGTTTTTGGACAGGTCTAGCTTTCTTT.

The CDR3 DNA reads as TGTGCCAGCAGCTCGGGACAGGGAGGCGAGCAGTTCTTC. Translation gives CASSSGQGGEQFF. This chain links TRBV7-2 with TRBJ2-1; 9 bases are a match to TRBD1. CDR1 and CDR2 from the germline V gene are SGHTA and FQGNSA. J gave up 10 bases and V 4 bases, and 5 bases lay outside the gene matches. This CDR3 is built from 13 residues.

This chain connects TRBV3-1 (or the pseudogene TRBV3-2) to TRBJ2-7; weak D call: TRBD1 (6 bases). V lost 0 bases and J lost 0, with 15 bases in between. There are 17 residues in the CDR3. The germline gives CDR1 LGHDT, CDR2 YNNKEL (reference sequence). CDR3 sequence (DNA): TGTGCCAGCAGCCAAGACACCAGGACAGCGAGCTCCTACGAGCAGTACTTC. This translates into CASSQDTRTASSYEQYF.

The chain couples TRBV7-9 to TRBJ1-1; D unclear. The germline V gene has CDR1 SEHNR and CDR2 FQNEAQ (reference sequence). V was trimmed by 1 base and J by 1 base, leaving 7 bases between them. This CDR3 region has 14 residues. CDR3 sequence reads: CASSLEGENTEAFF. The CDR3 region has the DNA TGTGCCAGCAGCTTAGAAGGAGAGAACACTGAAGCTTTCTTT.

The rearrangement links TRBV29-1 to TRBJ2-2; 8 bases align to TRBD1. The V segment lost 7 bases and the J segment 7 bases; nucleotides outside the gene matches: 14. CDR1 is SQVTM and CDR2 is ANQGSEA in the germline V gene. CDR3 size: 15 residues. The CDR3 spells CSARTGTGYFGELFF. Written as DNA, the CDR3 is TGCAGCGCTCGCACCGGGACAGGTTATTTCGGGGAGCTGTTTTTT.

The rearrangement uses TRBV28 and TRBJ2-1; 14 bases match TRBD2. The CDR3 has 19 amino acids. Germline CDR1 and CDR2: MDHEN and SYDVKM. V dropped 5 bases and J dropped 0; count of bases not matched to a gene: 9. The chain's CDR3 is CASSPGLAGGPSSYNEQFF. The CDR3 nucleotides are TGTGCCAGCAGTCCTGGACTAGCGGGGGGCCCAAGCTCCTACAATGAGCAGTTCTTC.

The rearrangement links TRBV30 to TRBJ1-1, with no clear D. Looked up from germline, CDR1 is GTSNPN and CDR2 is SVGIG (reference sequence). The CDR3 length is 12 residues. The V and J ends lost 3 bases and 3 bases respectively, with 8 bases between them. CDR3 in amino acids: CAWSPTDTEAFF. CDR3 nucleotides: TGTGCCTGGAGCCCAACGGACACTGAAGCTTTCTTT.

V is TRBV3-1 (or the pseudogene TRBV3-2) and J is TRBJ1-5; TRBD1 matches 12 bases. The length of the CDR3 is 15 residues. The germline gives CDR1 LGHDT, CDR2 YNNKEL (reference sequence). J lost 6 bases, V lost 4 bases, and 4 bases had no gene match. The CDR3 coding sequence is TGTGCCAGCAGCCTCGGGACAGGGGGCTCTCAGCCCCAGCATTTT. This codes for CASSLGTGGSQPQHF.

The V call is TRBV5-6, the J call TRBJ2-7; 9 bases match TRBD1. Germline CDR1 is SGHDT and CDR2 is YYEEEE. The V gene end was trimmed by 1 base and the J gene end by 7 bases; junction bases not matched to a gene: 9. The CDR3 contains 15 residues. DNA of the CDR3: TGTGCCAGCAGCTTGATTACAGGGGGCACTTTTGAGCAGTACTTC. This encodes CASSLITGGTFEQYF. Full variable domain (rest looked up from reference TRBV5-6 and TRBJ2-7): DAGVTQSPTHLIKTRGQQVTLRCSPKSGHDTVSWYQQALGQGPQFIFQYYEEEERQRGNFPDRFSGHQFPNYSSELNVNALLLGDSALYLCASSLITGGTFEQYFGPGTRLTVT.

The chain joins TRBV30 to TRBJ2-1; 8 bases align to TRBD2. CDR1 is GTSNPN, CDR2 SVGIG, per germline (reference sequence). With 0 bases clipped from V and 0 bases from J, the junction kept 4 bases outside the gene matches. This CDR3 has 16 amino acids. CDR3 protein: CAWSVGLAGSYNEQFF. The CDR3 nucleotides are TGTGCCTGGAGTGTCGGACTAGCAGGCTCCTACAATGAGCAGTTCTTC.

In DNA, the CDR3 is TGCGCCAGCAGCTTGGGAGTCGGACAGCCTTCCACAGATACGCAGTATTTT. Translating gives CASSLGVGQPSTDTQYF. The rearrangement joins TRBV5-1 to TRBJ2-3; TRBD1 is a possible D gene (6 bases). V lost 0 bases to trimming and J lost 2 bases, with 16 bases between them. The length of the CDR3 is 17 residues. CDR1 and CDR2 from the germline V gene are SGHRS and YFSETQ.

The V gene is TRBV27, the J gene TRBJ2-2; no definite D call. The CDR3 runs 12 residues. Germline values: CDR1 MNHEY, CDR2 SMNVEV (reference sequence). V was trimmed by 3 bases and J by 6 bases, leaving 5 bases between them. The CDR3 loop is CASSFKSGELFF. The CDR3 DNA reads TGTGCCAGCAGTTTTAAATCCGGGGAGCTGTTTTTT.

This chain links TRBV20-1 with TRBJ2-1; tentatively, D is TRBD1 (6 bases). This CDR3 has 16 amino acids. Trimming removed 3 bases at V and 1 base at J, with 16 bases between. Germline-derived CDR1 and CDR2 are DFQATT and SNEGSKA (reference sequence). The CDR3 bases are TGCAGTGCTAGTACAGGGATGGTTCTTTCCTACAATGAGCAGTTCTTC. It specifies CSASTGMVLSYNEQFF.

This chain connects TRBV10-1 to TRBJ2-5, with 9 bases aligning to TRBD2. V was clipped by 2 bases and J by 4 bases; unmatched bases: 5. The CDR3 totals 15 residues. Per the germline V gene, CDR1 is WNHNN and CDR2 is SYGVQD (reference sequence). CDR3 in DNA: TGCGCCAGCAGTGAGCGGCGGGGGGGCCGAGAGACCCAGTACTTC. The encoded protein is CASSERRGGRETQYF.

This clone was counted once. The chain couples TRBV28 to TRBJ2-7; D may be TRBD1 (5 bases). V was shortened by 7 bases and J by 4 bases, with 23 bases between the two germline ends. The CDR3 runs 16 residues. Germline V gene data show CDR1 as MDHEN and CDR2 as SYDVKM. CDR3: CASIPLTGRERYEQYF. DNA for the CDR3: TGTGCCAGCATTCCATTAACCGGCAGGGAAAGGTACGAGCAGTACTTC. Based on the CDR3 plus reference TRBV28 and TRBJ2-7, the full variable domain is DVKVTQSSRYLVKRTGEKVFLECVQDMDHENMFWYRQDPGLGLRLIYFSYDVKMKEKGDIPEGYSVSREKKERFSLILESASTNQTSMYLCASIPLTGRERYEQYFGPGTRLTVT.

This clone was seen just once. The rearrangement links TRBV24-1 to TRBJ2-3; TRBD2 matches at 16 bases. The CDR3 contains 20 residues. V dropped 5 bases and J dropped 0; count of bases not matched to a gene: 10. CDR1 and CDR2 from the germline V gene are KGHDR and SFDVKD. CDR3 residues: CATSAPSGTSGGASTDTQYF. The DNA for the CDR3 is TGTGCCACCAGTGCCCCGTCCGGGACTAGCGGGGGGGCCAGCACAGATACGCAGTATTTT.

The chain uses TRBV30 and TRBJ2-3, with 10 bases matching TRBD1. V shed 8 bases and J 1 base; nucleotides not matched to a gene: 9. The length of the CDR3 is 15 residues. Germline V gives CDR1 GTSNPN, CDR2 SVGIG (reference sequence). The CDR3 is CAGHSGTGGTDTQYF. CDR3 DNA sequence: TGTGCCGGGCATTCCGGGACAGGGGGCACAGATACGCAGTATTTT.

This chain links TRBV15 with TRBJ1-4; 7 positions match TRBD1. The trim removed 4 bases at V and 3 bases at J, leaving 2 bases unmatched. The germline V gene encodes CDR1 LNHNV and CDR2 YYDKDF (reference sequence). The CDR3 length is 14 residues. The CDR3, as DNA: TGTGCCACCAGCAAACAGGGGTCTAATGAAAAACTGTTTTTT. Amino acids: CATSKQGSNEKLFF.

J is TRBJ1-2 and V is TRBV24-1; D is undetermined. Trimming cost V 6 bases and J 6 bases, with 10 bases left between them. The CDR3 loop spans 12 amino acids. Germline lookup yields CDR1 KGHDR and CDR2 SFDVKD. As DNA, the CDR3 is TGTGCCACCAGTACCACAGATAATGGCTACACCTTC. It translates to CATSTTDNGYTF.

In DNA, the CDR3 is TGTGCCAGCAGCTTGGCTTCAGGGGCCCAGGGGACTGAAGCTTTCTTT. Protein product: CASSLASGAQGTEAFF. The chain employs TRBV11-3 and TRBJ1-1; possible D gene TRBD1, 6 bases. CDR3 length equals 16 residues. Germline CDR1 and CDR2: SGHNT and YENEEA. V gave up 3 bases and J gave up 5 bases, with 19 bases separating them.

This rearrangement joins TRBV5-1 to TRBJ1-1, with 7 positions matching TRBD1. From germline, CDR1 is SGHRS and CDR2 YFSETQ. J gave up 4 bases and V 2 bases, and 17 bases lay outside the gene matches. CDR3 length: 18 amino acids. CDR3 coding DNA: TGCGCCAGCAGCTTTGGCGAACCGACTTACAGGGGTAGCACTGAAGCTTTCTTT. Translated: CASSFGEPTYRGSTEAFF.

This clone was detected once. CDR3 nucleotides: TGCGCCAGCAGCTTGGACGGTATGTCTGGAAACACCATATATTTT. It specifies CASSLDGMSGNTIYF. V is TRBV5-1 and J is TRBJ1-3; no clear D gene. From germline, CDR1 is SGHRS and CDR2 YFSETQ. The V and J ends lost 0 bases and 1 base respectively, with 8 bases between them. This CDR3 is built from 15 residues.